This T cell receptor beta chain appears in the sequencing data of a study of early stage breast cancer tumors. Whole-study context: ER+/PR+/HER2- status applied to about 70% of the 16 invasive breast tumors.

Findings and limits, study-wide: Tumors had approximately 2.5-fold higher T cell density than normal breast. Most shared enriched TCRB sequences were commonly generated ones. Blood repertoires resembled normal breast more than tumor.

This CDR3 comprises 15 residues. Trimming shortened V by 5 bases and J by 5 bases, and 18 bases separated the two germline ends. Germline V gene data show CDR1 as SGHRS and CDR2 as YFSETQ. This clone was seen a handful of times. The antigen remains undetermined. Some clones are missing from TCRdb's copy, which holds only in-frame ones; the method was immunoSEQ multiplex PCR. The data contain roughly 25,000 clones, about 70% of them singletons. Sequencing was carried out using breast tumor tissue. This chain links TRBV5-1 with TRBJ2-3, with TRBD1 as a possible D gene (6 bases). The sequence came from a person in their sixties or seventies with breast cancer. CDR3 loop: CASRKQGHTQDTQYF. CDR3 coding DNA: TGCGCCAGCAGAAAACAGGGCCACACACAAGATACGCAGTATTTT.